This is a list of T cell receptor beta chains from one sample in a study of Graves' ophthalmopathy and Graves' hyperthyroidism. MiXCR was run by TCRdb on the multiplex PCR reads, yielding one entry per CDR3 protein. Among hundreds of thousands of distinct CDR3 sequences listed, about 24% were seen once. The sequencing sample was made of peripheral blood. The origin of the receptors is a woman under 30 with stable Graves' hyperthyroidism. Some clones in this sample may be carry-over from other donors' samples. Each CDR3 is given with its conserved first and last residue. D genes are given only for firm matches. A row's size may be missing; if present it is once, few, many or a size class.

>TRBJ1-6|TRBV2|many|NA
TGTGCCAGCAGTGGGGGGCGGACCCCCCTCCACTTT
CASSGGRTPLHF
>TRBJ2-7|TRBV5-1|NA|NA
TGCGCCAGCAGGTTATCAGGGGGGAAGGAGCAGTACTTC
CASRLSGGKEQYF
>TRBJ1-6|TRBV15|many|TRBD1
TGTGCCACCAGCAGACCGGGACAGAAAAATTCACCCCTCCACTTT
CATSRPGQKNSPLHF
>TRBJ1-1|TRBV12-5|NA|TRBD1
TGTGCTAGTGGTCCAGGGACAGGGGACGCTTTCTTT
CASGPGTGDAFF
>TRBJ1-5|TRBV6-2/TRBV6-3|many|NA
TGTGCCAGCAGTTACTCGCCAGTTCGTTATAGCAATCAGCCCCAGCATTTT
CASSYSPVRYSNQPQHF
>TRBJ1-6|TRBV12-3/TRBV12-4|few|NA
TGTGCCAGCAGGATCACCTATAATTCACCCCTCCACTTT
CASRITYNSPLHF
>TRBJ2-7|TRBV12-3/TRBV12-4|few|TRBD2
TGTGCCAGCAGTGCTCCACGGACTAGCGGGACCTACGAGCAGTACTTC
CASSAPRTSGTYEQYF
>TRBJ2-6|TRBV6-1|many|NA
TGTGCCAGCAGACAGGGAGACTCTGGGGCCAACGTCCTGACTTTC
CASRQGDSGANVLTF
>TRBJ2-7|TRBV7-6|many|TRBD2
TGTGCCAGCAGCCTAACTAGCGGGAGTGGTTACGAGCAGTACTTC
CASSLTSGSGYEQYF
>TRBJ2-4|TRBV28|NA|NA
TGTGCCAGCACGACAAAGATAGCCAAAAACATTCAGTACTTC
CASTTKIAKNIQYF
>TRBJ2-5|TRBV3-1|many|NA
TGTGCCAGCAGCCAAGTGTACAGGTTACAAGAGACCCAGTACTTC
CASSQVYRLQETQYF
>TRBJ1-1|TRBV20-1|many|NA
TGCAGTCCAGCCGAGGGAACTGAAGCTTTCTTT
CSPAEGTEAFF
>TRBJ1-1|TRBV6-1|NA|NA
TGTGCCAGCAATGAGAACACCCTGAACACTGAAGCTTTCTTT
CASNENTLNTEAFF
>TRBJ1-2|TRBV27|few|NA
TGTGCCAGCAGTCGTCTGGGGGGGCGGGACTATGGCTACACCTTC
CASSRLGGRDYGYTF
>TRBJ1-2|TRBV20-1|NA|TRBD1
TGCAGTGCTAGGGGACAGGGGTCTAACTATGGCTACACCTTC
CSARGQGSNYGYTF
>TRBJ1-6|TRBV6-2/TRBV6-3|many|NA
TGTGCCAGCAGCTGGACAGACCATAATTCACCCCTCCACTTT
CASSWTDHNSPLHF
>TRBJ2-5|TRBV20-1|NA|TRBD1
TGCAGTGCAGCCAGGGGGCGGGAGACCCAGTACTTC
CSAARGRETQYF
>TRBJ2-5|TRBV7-2|many|NA
TGTGCCAGCGGTAAAAGTGGGGTGCAAGAGACCCAGTACTTC
CASGKSGVQETQYF
>TRBJ2-7|TRBV12-5|many|NA
TGTGCTAGTGGTTTGTTTGGCGAGCAGTACTTC
CASGLFGEQYF
>TRBJ1-1|TRBV10-3|many|NA
TGTGCCATCATGGGAACAAGGACTGAAGCTTTCTTT
CAIMGTRTEAFF
>TRBJ2-7|TRBV28|once|NA
TGTGCCAGCAGTTGGGGGAAGAATTGGGTCTTC
CASSWGKNWVF